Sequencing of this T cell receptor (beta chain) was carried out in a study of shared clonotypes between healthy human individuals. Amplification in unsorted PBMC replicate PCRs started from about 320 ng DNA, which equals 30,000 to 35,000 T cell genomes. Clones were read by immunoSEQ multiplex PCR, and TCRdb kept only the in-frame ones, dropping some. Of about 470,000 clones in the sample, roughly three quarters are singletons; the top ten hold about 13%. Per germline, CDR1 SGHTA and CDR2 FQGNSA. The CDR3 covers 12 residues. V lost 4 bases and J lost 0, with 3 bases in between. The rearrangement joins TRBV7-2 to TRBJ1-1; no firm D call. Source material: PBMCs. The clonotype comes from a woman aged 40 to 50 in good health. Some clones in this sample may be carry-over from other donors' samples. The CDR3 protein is CASSSMNTEAFF. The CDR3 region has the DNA TGTGCCAGCAGCTCGATGAACACTGAAGCTTTCTTT.